Listed below are T cell receptor beta chains from one sample, sequenced in a study of T cells in Graves' hyperthyroidism and ophthalmopathy. TCRdb used MiXCR to reprocess the multiplex PCR reads, holding one entry per CDR3 protein. The table has 490,000 or so distinct CDR3 sequences, 46% seen once. The specimen sequenced was peripheral blood or thyroid tissue (not recorded which). Receptor source: an adult woman with Graves' disease, either hyperthyroidism or ophthalmopathy (not recorded which). Each CDR3 is given without its conserved first and last residue. The D gene is left open where the match is weak.

TRBD1	TRBJ1-6	TRBV7-2	ASSLAGTGNSPLH
.	TRBJ2-7	TRBV7-9	ASSLARPLEAPEQY
.	TRBJ1-2	TRBV12-3/TRBV12-4	ASSLRGVYGYT
.	TRBJ1-1	TRBV19	ASSMPQAMNTEAF
TRBD2	TRBJ2-3	TRBV10-2	ASSEFLAGGRDTQY
.	TRBJ1-2	TRBV15	ATSRYGDAYWSYT
TRBD1	TRBJ1-6	TRBV20-1	SARGRGQVSVAPPLH
TRBD1	TRBJ1-3	TRBV20-1	SARDRYSGNTIY
TRBD1	TRBJ2-7	TRBV24-1	ATSDFDTGTGIYEQY
TRBD1	TRBJ2-7	TRBV15	ATSKTGTSYEQY
.	TRBJ2-7	TRBV10-3	ATQGGAHEQY
.	TRBJ1-5	TRBV20-1	SARGGANQPQH
TRBD2	TRBJ2-5	TRBV24-1	ATSDFGGGLAVQETQY
.	TRBJ1-2	TRBV15	ATSRDRFGYT
.	TRBJ1-2	TRBV12-3/TRBV12-4	ASSQEHRDGYT
TRBD1	TRBJ1-2	TRBV20-1	SCTRRGRGNT
.	TRBJ1-6	TRBV7-9	ASSLAWGGHSPLH
.	TRBJ1-2	TRBV14	ASSQANYGYT
TRBD1	TRBJ1-2	TRBV7-2	ASSPPTGGASGYT
.	TRBJ1-2	TRBV7-9	ASLRGANYGYT
.	TRBJ2-2	TRBV7-6	ASSLGPGRDTGELF
.	TRBJ2-5	TRBV10-3	AISVSGLIEETQY
.	TRBJ1-1	TRBV7-9	ASSLLENEAF
.	TRBJ2-5	TRBV20-1	SARDSGPETQY
TRBD1	TRBJ2-7	TRBV7-7	ASSTGTAYEQY
TRBD2	TRBJ2-2	TRBV7-7	ASSLSGTNTGELF
.	TRBJ1-1	TRBV7-9	ASSLPLRDTEAF
TRBD2	TRBJ2-7	TRBV20-1	SARPGLAVVTYEQY
.	TRBJ2-2	TRBV29-1	SGQSNTGELF
.	TRBJ1-3	TRBV10-3	AISENAPTSGNTIY
TRBD1	TRBJ1-4	TRBV2	ASCPGGTDTNEKLF